Below, 18 T cell receptor beta chains from the same sample are listed, as sequenced in a study of blood T cell repertoires in COVID-19 (dated by TCRdb to about 2020). The library relied on the immunoSEQ multiplex PCR assay. TCRdb's version of the immuneACCESS table is confined to in-frame rearrangements and falls short of the full clone set. An unresolved V gene accounts for under half of the shortfall where checked; the remainder is of unknown origin. The sample has approximately 70,000 clones on record, 82% of them singletons. The ten largest clones take up roughly 13% of the sample. Sequencing input: peripheral blood. These receptors were obtained from a woman older than 75 with acute or convalescent COVID-19.

The rearrangement links TRBV29-1 to TRBJ1-2; TRBD1 matches at 7 bases. Germline V gene lookup returns CDR1 SQVTM and CDR2 ANQGSEA. The J segment lost 8 bases and the V segment lost 6 bases, leaving 15 bases of the junction unmatched. This CDR3 region has 14 residues. This CDR3 reads CSVPLRQGTRGYTF. CDR3 nucleotide sequence: TGCAGCGTGCCCCTAAGACAGGGTACGAGGGGCTACACCTTC.

This chain connects TRBV27 to TRBJ2-5; 14 bases map to TRBD2. The CDR3 runs 16 residues. V was clipped by 3 bases and J by 4 bases; unmatched bases: 4. CDR1 and CDR2 from the germline V gene are MNHEY and SMNVEV (reference sequence). CDR3 coding DNA: TGTGCCAGCAGTTTGCGGACTAGCGGGAGGACAGAGACCCAGTACTTC. Translation gives CASSLRTSGRTETQYF.

This clone was seen more than once but under ten times. The V and J genes are TRBV7-8 and TRBJ1-2, with D possibly being TRBD1 (6 bases). Germline loops: CDR1 SGHVS, CDR2 FQNEAQ. V dropped 5 bases and J dropped 8 bases, with 15 bases sitting between them. The CDR3 sequence is 13 residues long. The CDR3 DNA sequence: TGTGCCAGCAGCACCGACAGGATAAGCGGCTACACCTTC. Translation: CASSTDRISGYTF.

This rearrangement joins TRBV14 to TRBJ2-1, with D maybe TRBD2 (5 bases). This CDR3 has 12 amino acids. Trimming took 3 bases from V and 12 from J, leaving 12 bases between them. Looked up from germline, CDR1 is SGHDN and CDR2 is FVKESK. The CDR3 DNA reads TGTGCCAGCAGCCAGGAACGGGGTGGGCAGTTCTTC. Translation: CASSQERGGQFF. Complete variable domain (other parts from reference TRBV14 and TRBJ2-1): EAGVTQFPSHSVIEKGQTVTLRCDPISGHDNLYWYRRVMGKEIKFLLHFVKESKQDESGMPNNRFLAERTGGTYSTLKVQPAELEDSGVYFCASSQERGGQFFGPGTRLTVL.

This clone has only a few counts. The rearrangement joins TRBV5-1 to TRBJ1-3; no clear D gene. Deletions cut 4 bases from V and 4 bases from J, with 3 bases between. This CDR3 comprises 11 residues. Germline values: CDR1 SGHRS, CDR2 YFSETQ. CDR3 region: CASSPGNTIYF. CDR3 DNA: TGCGCCAGCAGCCCGGGAAACACCATATATTTT.

This chain links TRBV3-1 (or the pseudogene TRBV3-2) with TRBJ2-7; TRBD1 might be the D (5 bases). Trimming took off 0 bases at V and 3 bases at J, with 15 bases between the two ends. Germline V lookup: CDR1 LGHDT, CDR2 YNNKEL (reference sequence). The CDR3 spans 16 residues. The CDR3 reads CASSQDSRVIFYEQYF. The CDR3 region has the DNA TGTGCCAGCAGCCAAGACAGCAGGGTAATTTTCTACGAGCAGTACTTC.

As concerns this clone: The same CDR3 also results from other DNA sequences found in this sample. The chain recombines TRBV19 with TRBJ2-7, with 13 nucleotides matching TRBD2. The junction had 4 bases not matched to a gene; V was cut back by 5 bases and J by 3 bases. The germline V gene encodes CDR1 LNHDA and CDR2 SQIVND (reference sequence). The CDR3 is made up of 15 amino acids. CDR3 sequence reads: CASSPRTSGSYEQYF. CDR3 bases: TGTGCCAGTAGTCCTCGGACTAGCGGGAGCTACGAGCAGTACTTC.

The chain employs TRBV7-9 and TRBJ2-7, with 9 bases that match TRBD2. V shed 5 bases and J 4 bases; nucleotides not matched to a gene: 21. Germline-derived CDR1 and CDR2 are SEHNR and FQNEAQ (reference sequence). The CDR3 spans 19 residues. The CDR3 spells CASSAMGSSGSGVWYEQYF. In DNA form, the CDR3 reads TGTGCCAGCAGCGCCATGGGTAGTAGCGGGAGTGGGGTTTGGTACGAGCAGTACTTC.

V is TRBV30 and J is TRBJ2-3; D not resolved. The CDR3 consists of 16 residues. Germline CDR1 and CDR2: GTSNPN and SVGIG (reference sequence). V was shortened by 4 bases and J by 0 bases, with 17 bases between the two germline ends. The chain's CDR3 is CAWTVPPQLSTDTQYF. CDR3 bases: TGTGCCTGGACTGTACCCCCCCAGTTGAGCACAGATACGCAGTATTTT. The full variable domain, in which reference TRBV30 and TRBJ2-3 provide the parts outside the CDR3, is SQTIHQWPATLVQPVGSPLSLECTVEGTSNPNLYWYRQAAGRGLQLLFYSVGIGQISSEVPQNLSASRPQDRQFILSSKKLLLSDSGFYLCAWTVPPQLSTDTQYFGPGTRLTVL.

This clone came up a few times. J is TRBJ2-6 and V is TRBV6-2 or TRBV6-3; 8 bases agree with TRBD2. This CDR3 comprises 16 residues. After removal of 5 bases from V and 4 bases from J, the junction contained 7 bases not matched to a gene. Germline loops: CDR1 MNHEY, CDR2 SVGEGT. The CDR3 coding sequence is TGTGCCAGCAGTACGGGGGGGGCACCCGGGGCCAACGTCCTGACTTTC. This encodes CASSTGGAPGANVLTF.

This sequence joins TRBV4-1 and TRBJ2-1, with 12 bases matching TRBD2. The V and J ends lost 0 bases and 6 bases, in that order; junction bases with no gene match: 9. Germline CDR1 reads MGHRA; CDR2 reads YSYEKL. CDR3 length equals 18 residues. CDR3 residues: CASSQDVTSGRFGNEQFF. The CDR3 DNA reads as TGCGCCAGCAGCCAAGATGTGACTAGCGGGAGATTTGGCAATGAGCAGTTCTTC.

The V and J genes are TRBV23-1 and TRBJ2-7; 11 bases fit TRBD2. Being an ORF, TRBV23-1 has a function that is uncertain. V was pared by 4 bases and J by 2 bases, with 13 bases of the junction left unmatched. The CDR3 totals 18 residues. CDR3 in DNA: TGCGCCAGCAGTCTCCTAGCGGGAGGCAAAAAGGGGACCTACGAGCAGTACTTC. Protein sequence: CASSLLAGGKKGTYEQYF.

The chain has TRBV18 and TRBJ2-7; D is possibly TRBD2 (6 bases). The germline V gene has CDR1 KGHSH and CDR2 LQKENI. Deletions cut 3 bases from V and 6 bases from J, with 12 bases between. This CDR3 is built from 13 residues. The CDR3 sequence is CASSPREKGEQYF. The CDR3 nucleotides read TGTGCCAGCTCACCCCGGGAGAAGGGCGAGCAGTACTTC. The full variable domain, with the rest looked up from reference TRBV18 and TRBJ2-7, is NAGVMQNPRHLVRRRGQEARLRCSPMKGHSHVYWYRQLPEEGLKFMVYLQKENIIDESGMPKERFSAEFPKEGPSILRIQQVVRGDSAAYFCASSPREKGEQYFGPGTRLTVT.

The J gene is TRBJ1-1, the V gene TRBV30; D gene ambiguous. Trimming took off 0 bases at V and 5 bases at J, with 13 bases between the two ends. The CDR3 covers 14 residues. CDR1 and CDR2 (germline): GTSNPN, SVGIG (reference sequence). The CDR3 region is CAWSVVGGRTEAFF. The CDR3 bases are TGTGCCTGGAGTGTAGTAGGCGGGAGAACTGAAGCTTTCTTT.

This clone was recorded once. This chain joins TRBV6-6 and TRBJ2-4; 9 positions agree with TRBD1. The ends lost 6 bases at V and 8 bases at J; junction bases unmatched: 8. Germline lookup yields CDR1 MNHNY and CDR2 SVGAGI (reference sequence). CDR3 length equals 14 residues. The CDR3 loop is CASSPTGGGDIQYF. CDR3 sequence (DNA): TGTGCCAGCAGCCCGACAGGGGGTGGTGACATTCAGTACTTC.

This clone appeared a few times. The V and J genes are TRBV28 and TRBJ1-4; D perhaps matches TRBD1 (5 bases). The CDR3 runs 14 residues. Germline V gives CDR1 MDHEN, CDR2 SYDVKM. V lost 9 bases to trimming and J lost 7 bases, with 18 bases between them. The CDR3 here is CASLTLGPSEKLFF. Written as DNA, the CDR3 is TGTGCCAGTTTGACTTTGGGGCCCTCTGAAAAACTGTTTTTT.

The V call is TRBV5-1, the J call TRBJ2-1, with 10 nucleotides matching TRBD1. Germline V gene data show CDR1 as SGHRS and CDR2 as YFSETQ. The CDR3 runs to 15 residues. The V gene end was trimmed by 2 bases and the J gene end by 2 bases; junction bases not matched to a gene: 1. The CDR3: CASSLGTGAYNEQFF. The CDR3 DNA is TGCGCCAGCAGCTTAGGGACAGGGGCCTACAATGAGCAGTTCTTC.

This chain joins TRBV27 and TRBJ2-3; a weak D match, TRBD1 (6 bases). The CDR3 covers 14 residues. V was trimmed by 6 bases and J by 5 bases, leaving 15 bases between them. The V gene's germline CDR1 is MNHEY and CDR2 SMNVEV (reference sequence). The CDR3 bases are TGTGCCAGCAGCCTCGGGACACCTGTAGATACGCAGTATTTT. Protein: CASSLGTPVDTQYF.